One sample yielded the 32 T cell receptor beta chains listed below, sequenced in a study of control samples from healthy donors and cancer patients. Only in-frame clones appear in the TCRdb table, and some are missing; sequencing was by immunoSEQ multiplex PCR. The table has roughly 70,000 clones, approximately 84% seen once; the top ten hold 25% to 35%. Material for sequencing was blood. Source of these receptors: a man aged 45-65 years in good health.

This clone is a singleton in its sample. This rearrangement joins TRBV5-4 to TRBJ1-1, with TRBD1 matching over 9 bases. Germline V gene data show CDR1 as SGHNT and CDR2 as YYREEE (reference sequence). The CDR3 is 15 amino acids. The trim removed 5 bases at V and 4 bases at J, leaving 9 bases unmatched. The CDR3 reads CASSPGQGLFTEAFF. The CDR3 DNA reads TGTGCCAGCAGTCCGGGACAGGGCCTATTCACTGAAGCTTTCTTT.

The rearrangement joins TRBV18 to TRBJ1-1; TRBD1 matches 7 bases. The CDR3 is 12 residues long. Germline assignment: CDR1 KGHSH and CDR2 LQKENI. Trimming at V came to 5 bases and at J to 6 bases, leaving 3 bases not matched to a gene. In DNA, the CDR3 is TGTGCCAGCTCAAACAGGGGCGCTGAAGCTTTCTTT. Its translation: CASSNRGAEAFF.

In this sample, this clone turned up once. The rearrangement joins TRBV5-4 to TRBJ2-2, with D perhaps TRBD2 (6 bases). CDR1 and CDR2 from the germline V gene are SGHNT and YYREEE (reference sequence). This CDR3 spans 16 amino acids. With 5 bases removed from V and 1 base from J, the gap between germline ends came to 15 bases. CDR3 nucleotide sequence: TGTGCCAGCAGGATGGGAGGACTTTTGAACACCGGGGAGCTGTTTTTT. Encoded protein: CASRMGGLLNTGELFF.

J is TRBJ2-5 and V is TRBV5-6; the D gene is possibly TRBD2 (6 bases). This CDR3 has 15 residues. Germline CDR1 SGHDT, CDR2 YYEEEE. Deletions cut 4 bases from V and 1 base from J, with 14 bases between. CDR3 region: CASSAGTRLQETQYF. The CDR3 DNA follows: TGTGCCAGCAGCGCGGGAACTAGGCTCCAAGAGACCCAGTACTTC.

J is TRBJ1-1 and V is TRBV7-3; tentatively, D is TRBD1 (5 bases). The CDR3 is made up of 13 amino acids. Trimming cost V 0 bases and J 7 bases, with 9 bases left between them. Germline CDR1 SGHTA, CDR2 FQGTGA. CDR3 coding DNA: TGTGCCAGCAGCTTAACGGCAGGGTTTGAAGCTTTCTTT. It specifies CASSLTAGFEAFF.

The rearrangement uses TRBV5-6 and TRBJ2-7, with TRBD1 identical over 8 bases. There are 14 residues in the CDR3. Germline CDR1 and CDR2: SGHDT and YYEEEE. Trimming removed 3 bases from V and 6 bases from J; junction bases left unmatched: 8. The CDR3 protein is CASSSGQAPGEQYF. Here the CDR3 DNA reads TGTGCCAGCAGCTCGGGACAGGCGCCCGGCGAGCAGTACTTC.

CDR3 residues: CASSLPHTEAFF. The CDR3, as DNA: TGTGCCAGCAGCTTGCCCCACACTGAAGCTTTCTTT. The V and J genes are TRBV11-3 and TRBJ1-1; no clear D. There are 12 residues in the CDR3. V lost 3 bases and J lost 3, with 5 bases in between. Germline lookup yields CDR1 SGHNT and CDR2 YENEEA.

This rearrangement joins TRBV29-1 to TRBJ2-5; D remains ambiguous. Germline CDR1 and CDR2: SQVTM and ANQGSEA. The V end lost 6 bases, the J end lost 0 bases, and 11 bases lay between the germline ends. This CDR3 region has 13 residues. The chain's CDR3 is CSVGDTYQETQYF. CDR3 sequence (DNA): TGCAGCGTCGGAGATACGTACCAAGAGACCCAGTACTTC.

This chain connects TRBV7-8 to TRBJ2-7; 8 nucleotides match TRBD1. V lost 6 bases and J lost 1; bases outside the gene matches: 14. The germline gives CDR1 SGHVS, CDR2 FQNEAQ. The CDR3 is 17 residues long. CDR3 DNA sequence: TGTGCCAGCAGACTACGGGACAGGAGCTTTAGTTCCTACGAGCAGTACTTC. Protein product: CASRLRDRSFSSYEQYF.

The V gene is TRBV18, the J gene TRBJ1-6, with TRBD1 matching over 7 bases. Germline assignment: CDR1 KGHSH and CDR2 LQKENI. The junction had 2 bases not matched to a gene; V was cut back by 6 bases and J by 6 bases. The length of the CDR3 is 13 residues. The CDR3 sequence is CASSRDSNSPLHF. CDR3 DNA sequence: TGTGCCAGCTCCCGGGACAGTAATTCACCCCTCCACTTT.

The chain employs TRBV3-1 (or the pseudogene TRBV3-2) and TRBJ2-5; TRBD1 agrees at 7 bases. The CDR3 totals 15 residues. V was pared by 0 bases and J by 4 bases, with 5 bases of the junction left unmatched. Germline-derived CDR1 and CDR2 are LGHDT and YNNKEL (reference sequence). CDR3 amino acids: CASSQDVGGGETQYF. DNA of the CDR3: TGTGCCAGCAGCCAAGATGTAGGGGGCGGAGAGACCCAGTACTTC.

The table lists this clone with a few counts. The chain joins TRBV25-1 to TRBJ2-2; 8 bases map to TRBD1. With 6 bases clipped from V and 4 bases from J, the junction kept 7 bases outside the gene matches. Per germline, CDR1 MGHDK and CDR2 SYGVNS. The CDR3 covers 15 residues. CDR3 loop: CASSSAQGATGELFF. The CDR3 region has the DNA TGTGCCAGCAGCTCAGCTCAGGGGGCCACCGGGGAGCTGTTTTTT.

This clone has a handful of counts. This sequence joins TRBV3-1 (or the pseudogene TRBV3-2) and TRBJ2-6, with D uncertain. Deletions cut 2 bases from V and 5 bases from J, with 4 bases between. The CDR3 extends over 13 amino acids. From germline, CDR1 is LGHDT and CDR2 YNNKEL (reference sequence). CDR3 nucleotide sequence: TGTGCCAGCAGCCAAAGTTGGGCCAACGTCCTGACTTTC. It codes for CASSQSWANVLTF.

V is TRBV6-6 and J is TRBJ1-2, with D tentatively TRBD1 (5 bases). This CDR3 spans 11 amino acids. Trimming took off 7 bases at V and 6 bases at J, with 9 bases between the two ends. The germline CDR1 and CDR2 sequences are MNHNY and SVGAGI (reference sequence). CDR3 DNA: TGTGCCAGCATTGACAGTAATGGCTACACCTTC. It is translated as CASIDSNGYTF.

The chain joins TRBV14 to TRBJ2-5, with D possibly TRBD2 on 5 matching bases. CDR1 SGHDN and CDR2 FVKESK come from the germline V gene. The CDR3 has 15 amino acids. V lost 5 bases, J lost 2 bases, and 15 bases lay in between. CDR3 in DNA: TGTGCCAGCAGCGCCCCCGGACGGGAACAAGAGACCCAGTACTTC. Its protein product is CASSAPGREQETQYF.

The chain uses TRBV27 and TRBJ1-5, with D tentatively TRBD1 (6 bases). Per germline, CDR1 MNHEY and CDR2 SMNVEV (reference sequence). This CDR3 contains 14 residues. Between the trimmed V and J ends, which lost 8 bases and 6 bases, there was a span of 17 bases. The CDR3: CASRPGQRAQPQHF. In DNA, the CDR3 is TGTGCCAGCCGACCGGGACAACGGGCTCAGCCCCAGCATTTT.

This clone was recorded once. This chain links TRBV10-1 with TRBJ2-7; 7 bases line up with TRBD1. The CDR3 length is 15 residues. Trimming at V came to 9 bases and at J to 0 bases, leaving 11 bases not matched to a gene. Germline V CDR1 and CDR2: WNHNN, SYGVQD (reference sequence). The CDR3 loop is CASLVQGMSSYEQYF. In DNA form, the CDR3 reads TGCGCCAGTCTGGTACAGGGGATGAGCTCCTACGAGCAGTACTTC.

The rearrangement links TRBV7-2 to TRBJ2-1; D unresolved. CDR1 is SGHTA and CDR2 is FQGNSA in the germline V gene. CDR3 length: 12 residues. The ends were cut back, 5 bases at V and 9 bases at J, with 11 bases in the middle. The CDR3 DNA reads TGTGCCAGCAGCCCCTCCTTCGGTGAGCAGTTCTTC. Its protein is CASSPSFGEQFF.

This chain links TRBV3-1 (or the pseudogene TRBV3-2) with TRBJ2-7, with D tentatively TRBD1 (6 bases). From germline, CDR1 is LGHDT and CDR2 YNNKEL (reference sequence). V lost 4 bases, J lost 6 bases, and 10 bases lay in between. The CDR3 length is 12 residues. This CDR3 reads CASSRTGFEQYF. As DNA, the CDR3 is TGTGCCAGCAGCCGTACAGGGTTCGAGCAGTACTTC.

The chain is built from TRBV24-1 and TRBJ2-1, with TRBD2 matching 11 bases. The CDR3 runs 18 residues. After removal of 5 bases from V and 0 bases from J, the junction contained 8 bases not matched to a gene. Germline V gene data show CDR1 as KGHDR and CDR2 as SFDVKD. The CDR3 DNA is TGTGCCACCAGTGCTAGCCGGACTAGCGGGTTCTCCTACAATGAGCAGTTCTTC. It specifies CATSASRTSGFSYNEQFF.

The CDR3 DNA reads TGTGCCAGTAAACCCCTCAAGTCCTACGAGCAGTACTTC. This gives the protein CASKPLKSYEQYF. The chain has TRBV19 and TRBJ2-7; no clear D gene. Per germline, CDR1 LNHDA and CDR2 SQIVND (reference sequence). V was trimmed by 7 bases and J by 1 base, leaving 11 bases between them. This CDR3 spans 13 amino acids. Full variable domain (rest looked up from reference TRBV19 and TRBJ2-7): DGGITQSPKYLFRKEGQNVTLSCEQNLNHDAMYWYRQDPGQGLRLIYYSQIVNDFQKGDIAEGYSVSREKKESFPLTVTSAQKNPTAFYLCASKPLKSYEQYFGPGTRLTVT.

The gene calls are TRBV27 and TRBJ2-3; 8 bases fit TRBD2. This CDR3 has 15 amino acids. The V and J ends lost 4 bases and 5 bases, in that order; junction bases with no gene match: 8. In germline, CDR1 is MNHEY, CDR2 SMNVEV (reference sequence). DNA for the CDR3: TGTGCCAGCAGTTGGGCGGGGGGAATTTTAGATACGCAGTATTTT. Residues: CASSWAGGILDTQYF.

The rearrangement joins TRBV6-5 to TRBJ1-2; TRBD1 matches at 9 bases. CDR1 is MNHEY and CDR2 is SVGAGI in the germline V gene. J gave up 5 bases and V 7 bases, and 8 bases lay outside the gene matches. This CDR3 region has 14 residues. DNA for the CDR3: TGTGCCAGCACTTTCGGACAGGGGAGGTATGGCTACACCTTC. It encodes CASTFGQGRYGYTF.

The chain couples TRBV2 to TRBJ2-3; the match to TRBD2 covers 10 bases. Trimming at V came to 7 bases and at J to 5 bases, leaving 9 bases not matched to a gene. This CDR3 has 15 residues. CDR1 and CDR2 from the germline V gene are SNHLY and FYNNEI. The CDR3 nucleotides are TGTGCCAGCACAAAGATAGCGGGGGGAAGAGATACGCAGTATTTT. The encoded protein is CASTKIAGGRDTQYF.

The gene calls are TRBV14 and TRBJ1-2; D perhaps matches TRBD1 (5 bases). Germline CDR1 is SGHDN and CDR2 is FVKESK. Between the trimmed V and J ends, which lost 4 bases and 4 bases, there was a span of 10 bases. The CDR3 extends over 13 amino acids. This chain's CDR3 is CASSLGGAYGYTF. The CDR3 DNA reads TGTGCCAGCAGCCTGGGGGGTGCCTATGGCTACACCTTC.

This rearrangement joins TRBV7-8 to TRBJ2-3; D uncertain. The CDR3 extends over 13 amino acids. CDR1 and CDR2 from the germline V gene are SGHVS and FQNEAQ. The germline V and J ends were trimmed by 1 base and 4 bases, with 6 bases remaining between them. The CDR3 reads CASSLVGPDTQYF. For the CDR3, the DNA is TGTGCCAGCAGCTTAGTGGGTCCAGATACGCAGTATTTT.

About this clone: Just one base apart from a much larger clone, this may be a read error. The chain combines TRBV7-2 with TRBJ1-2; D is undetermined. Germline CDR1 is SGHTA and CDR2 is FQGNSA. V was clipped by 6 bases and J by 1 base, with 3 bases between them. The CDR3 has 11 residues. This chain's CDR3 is CASSFNYGYTF. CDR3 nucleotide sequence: TGTGCCAGCAGTTTTAACTATGGCTACACCTTC.

In DNA form, the CDR3 reads TGTGCCAGCAGCAAAGGACCGGACAGTCTTCCTGGAAACACCATATATTTT. Translated: CASSKGPDSLPGNTIYF. The chain has TRBV21-1 and TRBJ1-3; TRBD1, the table's D call, was not compared with the DNA. TRBV21-1 is tagged as a pseudogene. The CDR3 covers 17 residues.

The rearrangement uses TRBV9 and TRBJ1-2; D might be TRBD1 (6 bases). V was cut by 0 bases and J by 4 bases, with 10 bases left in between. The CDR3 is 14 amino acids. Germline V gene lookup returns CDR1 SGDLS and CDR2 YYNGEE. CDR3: CASSVDTGFYGYTF. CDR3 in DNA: TGTGCCAGCAGCGTAGACACAGGGTTCTATGGCTACACCTTC. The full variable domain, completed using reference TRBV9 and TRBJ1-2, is DSGVTQTPKHLITATGQRVTLRCSPRSGDLSVYWYQQSLDQGLQFLIQYYNGEERAKGNILERFSAQQFPDLHSELNLSSLELGDSALYFCASSVDTGFYGYTFGSGTRLTVV.

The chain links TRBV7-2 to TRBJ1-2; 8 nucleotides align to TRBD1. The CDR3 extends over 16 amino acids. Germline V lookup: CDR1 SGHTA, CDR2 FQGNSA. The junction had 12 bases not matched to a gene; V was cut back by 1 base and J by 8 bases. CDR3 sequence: CASSLDGSRTGFGYTF. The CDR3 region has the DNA TGTGCCAGCAGCTTAGATGGTTCCCGGACAGGGTTCGGCTACACCTTC.

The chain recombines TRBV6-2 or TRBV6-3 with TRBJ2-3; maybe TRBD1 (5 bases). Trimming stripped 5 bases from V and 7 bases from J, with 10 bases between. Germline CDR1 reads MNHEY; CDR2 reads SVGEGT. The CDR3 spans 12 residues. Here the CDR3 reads CASSIRVHTQYF. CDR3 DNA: TGTGCCAGCAGTATCAGGGTTCATACGCAGTATTTT.

In DNA, the CDR3 is TGTGCCAGCAGCGTCCTAGACAACCCATACTACAATGAGCAGTTCTTC. Translated: CASSVLDNPYYNEQFF. The chain has TRBV9 and TRBJ2-1, with D unresolved. V was pared by 2 bases and J by 3 bases, with 15 bases between. Germline CDR1 is SGDLS and CDR2 is YYNGEE. This CDR3 is 16 amino acids long.